This T cell receptor (beta chain) appears in the sequencing data of a study of shared clonotypes between healthy human individuals. Study-wide context: Three plates each covered CD4 naive and memory; CD8 naive two, CD8 memory one. Findings and caveats of the study: The rarefaction results pointed to incomplete sorted-subset sequencing despite large depth. The study found lower generation probabilities in non-shared clonotypes than in those shared by all four donors.

With regard to this clone: Its antigen is currently unknown.

CD45RO-negative cells were positively selected for CCR7, leaving out terminally differentiated effector memory CD45RA+ cells. HIV-negative, healthy adults without recent acute infections or vaccinations were the donors. TCRdb keeps only in-frame clones here, not all; method: immunoSEQ multiplex PCR. The sample consists of about 2 million clones, 85% to 95% of them appearing once. Trimming cost V 11 bases and J 2 bases; bases outside gene matches: 14. Germline CDR1 reads SNHLY; CDR2 reads FYNNEI. The CDR3 runs to 16 residues. Material for sequencing was naive CD8+ T cells sorted from blood. This receptor was taken from a man aged 18 to 29 in good health. The rearrangement links TRBV2 to TRBJ2-5; 10 nucleotides align to TRBD2. CDR3 protein: CARKGLAGEKQETQYF. The CDR3 region has the DNA TGTGCCCGAAAAGGGCTAGCGGGGGAAAAGCAAGAGACCCAGTACTTC.